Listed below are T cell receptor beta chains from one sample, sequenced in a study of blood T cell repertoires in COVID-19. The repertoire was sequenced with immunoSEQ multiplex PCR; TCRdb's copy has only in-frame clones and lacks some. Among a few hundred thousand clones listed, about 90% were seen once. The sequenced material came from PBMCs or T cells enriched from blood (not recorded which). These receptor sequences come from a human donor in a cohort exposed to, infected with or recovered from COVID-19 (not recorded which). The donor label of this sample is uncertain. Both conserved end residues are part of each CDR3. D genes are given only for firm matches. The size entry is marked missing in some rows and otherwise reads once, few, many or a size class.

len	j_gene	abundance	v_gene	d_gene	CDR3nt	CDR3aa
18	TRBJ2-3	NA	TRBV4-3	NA	TGCGCCAGCAGCCAAGAATACGGGACTGGAACCACCACAGATACGCAGTATTTT	CASSQEYGTGTTTDTQYF
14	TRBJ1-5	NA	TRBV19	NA	TGTGCCAGTAGTATAGGAAGGGGGTATCAGCCCCAGCATTTT	CASSIGRGYQPQHF
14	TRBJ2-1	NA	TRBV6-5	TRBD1	TGTGCCAGCAGGCCGGGACAGGGGGGAAATGAGCAGTTCTTC	CASRPGQGGNEQFF
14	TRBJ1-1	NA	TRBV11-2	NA	TGTGCCAGCAGCCGCAGGGCCGGGAACACTGAAGCTTTCTTT	CASSRRAGNTEAFF
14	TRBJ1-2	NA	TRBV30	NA	TGTGCCTGGAGTGGAGGACAGTCCTCTAGAGGCTACACCTTC	CAWSGGQSSRGYTF
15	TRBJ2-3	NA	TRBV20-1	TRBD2	TGCAGTGCTAGTTCCTGGCGGGGGGGCCAGGATACGCAGTATTTT	CSASSWRGGQDTQYF
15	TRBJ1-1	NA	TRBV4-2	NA	TGTGCCAGCAGCCAAGATCAAGGGGGAATTACTGAAGCTTTCTTT	CASSQDQGGITEAFF
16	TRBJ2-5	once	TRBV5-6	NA	TGTGCCAGCAGCGGTGAAACGGGGGGCCCGGTGGAGACCCAGTACTTC	CASSGETGGPVETQYF
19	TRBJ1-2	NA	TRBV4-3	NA	TGCGCCAGCAGCCAAGCCTACCCCGCGGCGGGACGTCGGGATCCAGGCTACACCTTC	CASSQAYPAAGRRDPGYTF
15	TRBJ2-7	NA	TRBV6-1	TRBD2	TGTGCCAGCAGTGAACAGAATAGCGGGGGGTACGAGCAGTACTTC	CASSEQNSGGYEQYF
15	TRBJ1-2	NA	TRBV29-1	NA	TGCAGCGTTGGGGCGGACATGGGAGGTAACTATGGCTACACCTTC	CSVGADMGGNYGYTF
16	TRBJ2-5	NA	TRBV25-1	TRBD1	TGTGCCAGCAGTGAACCCACAGGGGGCAGAGGAGAGACCCAGTACTTC	CASSEPTGGRGETQYF
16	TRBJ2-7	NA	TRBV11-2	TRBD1	TGTGCCAGCAGCTTAGTGAGGGACAGGGGCATGTACGAGCAGTACTTC	CASSLVRDRGMYEQYF